The rows below give T cell receptor beta chains drawn from one sample of a study of blood T cell repertoires in COVID-19. Measured with immunoSEQ multiplex PCR; TCRdb has only the in-frame clones, and not every one. The data hold approximately 160,000 clones, with around four fifths observed a single time. The specimen sequenced was peripheral blood. These receptors were collected from a man between 65 and 79 years old who had recovered from COVID-19. Both conserved end residues are part of each CDR3. Each record gives: V gene, D gene, J gene, CDR3 length, CDR3 protein. The D gene is left open where the match is weak.

TRBV28	-	TRBJ1-1	12	CASSRGFIEAFF
TRBV10-3	-	TRBJ1-4	16	CAISGTLGRVNEKLFF
TRBV7-3	TRBD2	TRBJ2-2	15	CASSLREVPSGELFF
TRBV19	TRBD2	TRBJ2-3	16	CASTDRGLAGTDTQYF
TRBV6-5	TRBD1	TRBJ1-1	14	CASSTRDRDAEAFF
TRBV4-3	-	TRBJ1-1	17	CASSQAVPWVANTEAFF
TRBV19	TRBD1	TRBJ2-6	18	CASSIDGRTGSGANVLTF
TRBV13	-	TRBJ2-1	15	CASSLAVTTYNEQFF
TRBV3-1/TRBV3-2	-	TRBJ2-1	17	CASSQDLPAVSGNEQFF
TRBV6-1	-	TRBJ1-3	14	CAIYDSAEGNTIYF
TRBV7-8	-	TRBJ1-4	14	CASSFGTHNEKLFF
TRBV4-1	TRBD2	TRBJ2-1	18	CASSQQRTSGSLYNEQFF
TRBV10-1	-	TRBJ1-1	15	CASSESIGQNTEAFF
TRBV7-8	TRBD2	TRBJ2-7	15	CASSLYLAGEYEQYF
TRBV2	TRBD1	TRBJ1-2	15	CASRGTGTANYGYTF
TRBV19	-	TRBJ1-1	15	CASSNRQGNWPEAFF
TRBV6-2/TRBV6-3	-	TRBJ2-3	13	CASSLVHTDTQYF
TRBV6-6	-	TRBJ1-4	16	CASSWGGVATNEKLFF
TRBV11-2	TRBD2	TRBJ2-5	13	CASSSSGVETQYF
TRBV6-1	TRBD1	TRBJ2-7	15	CASSERGDRAYEQYF
TRBV7-9	TRBD1	TRBJ2-5	13	CASRDRGRETQYF
TRBV9	TRBD2	TRBJ2-1	14	CASSVEGGRNEQFF
TRBV9	-	TRBJ1-1	13	CASSDRGNTEAFF
TRBV9	TRBD2	TRBJ2-2	15	CASSSSSGSTGELFF
TRBV6-5	TRBD1	TRBJ1-3	13	CASSDRAGNTIYF
TRBV7-7	-	TRBJ2-3	13	CASSLSGTDTQYF
TRBV7-8	TRBD2	TRBJ2-1	16	CASSWGLAGGREEQFF
TRBV2	TRBD1	TRBJ1-5	14	CASSRDRVNQPQHF
TRBV7-9	-	TRBJ1-1	12	CASSPDQNGAFF
TRBV28	-	TRBJ1-5	16	CASSLYGARSNQPQHF
TRBV2	TRBD2	TRBJ2-3	14	CASRRLANTDTQYF
TRBV9	TRBD2	TRBJ2-2	16	CASSAGSGTNTGELFF
TRBV29-1	TRBD1	TRBJ1-2	14	CSVDLRQGADGYTF
TRBV5-1	TRBD2	TRBJ2-7	15	CASSRRLAGEREQYF
TRBV10-3	TRBD1	TRBJ1-4	13	CAISRDRDEKLFF
TRBV19	-	TRBJ2-3	13	CASRGGSTDTQYF
TRBV9	TRBD2	TRBJ2-7	14	CASSPGTSVWEQYF
TRBV18	-	TRBJ2-5	12	CASSPSQETQYF
TRBV18	-	TRBJ2-6	16	CASSPLGGLGANVLTF
TRBV2	TRBD2	TRBJ2-1	17	CASSDRGLAGGPSEQFF
TRBV20-1	-	TRBJ1-2	13	CSASGQTNYGYTF
TRBV10-3	-	TRBJ2-7	11	CAISATSEQYF
TRBV4-3	-	TRBJ1-4	13	CASSQDLYEKLFF
TRBV9	-	TRBJ1-2	14	CASSPNPENYGYTF
TRBV18	TRBD2	TRBJ2-7	14	CASSPPSGIGEQYF
TRBV9	-	TRBJ1-1	14	CASSVAGADTEAFF
TRBV10-2	-	TRBJ1-5	14	CASSESGANQPQHF
TRBV3-1/TRBV3-2	TRBD2	TRBJ2-7	15	CASSRAAGDPYEQYF
TRBV2	-	TRBJ1-6	16	CASSAGPTGNGSPLHF
TRBV6-5	-	TRBJ1-1	13	CASSYSRGTEAFF
TRBV27	-	TRBJ2-1	13	CASSFDSYNEQFF
TRBV6-6	TRBD1	TRBJ1-4	14	CASSYGQGQEKLFF
TRBV19	-	TRBJ2-1	13	CASSIGRDDEQFF
TRBV5-4	TRBD1	TRBJ1-2	15	CASSLAGGQTLGYTF